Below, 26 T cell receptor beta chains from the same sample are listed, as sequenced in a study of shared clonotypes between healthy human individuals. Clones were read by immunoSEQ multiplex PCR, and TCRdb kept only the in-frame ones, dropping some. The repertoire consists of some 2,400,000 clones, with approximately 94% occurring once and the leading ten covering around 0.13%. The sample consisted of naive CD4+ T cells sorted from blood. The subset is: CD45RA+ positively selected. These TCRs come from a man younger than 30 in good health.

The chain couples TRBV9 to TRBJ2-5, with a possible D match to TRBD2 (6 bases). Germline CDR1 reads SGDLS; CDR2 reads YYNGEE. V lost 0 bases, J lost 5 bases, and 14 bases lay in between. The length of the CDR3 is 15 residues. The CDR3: CASSVEPGVGETQYF. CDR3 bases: TGTGCCAGCAGCGTAGAACCGGGGGTCGGTGAGACCCAGTACTTC.

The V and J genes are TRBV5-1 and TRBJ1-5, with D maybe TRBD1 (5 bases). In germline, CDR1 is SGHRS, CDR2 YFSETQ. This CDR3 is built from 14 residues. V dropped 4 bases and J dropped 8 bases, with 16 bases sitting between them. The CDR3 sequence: CASSIGGSNEPQHF. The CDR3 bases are TGCGCCAGCAGCATCGGGGGGTCAAACGAGCCCCAGCATTTT. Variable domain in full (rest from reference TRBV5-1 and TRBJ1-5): KAGVTQTPRYLIKTRGQQVTLSCSPISGHRSVSWYQQTPGQGLQFLFEYFSETQRNKGNFPGRFSGRQFSNSRSEMNVSTLELGDSALYLCASSIGGSNEPQHFGDGTRLSIL.

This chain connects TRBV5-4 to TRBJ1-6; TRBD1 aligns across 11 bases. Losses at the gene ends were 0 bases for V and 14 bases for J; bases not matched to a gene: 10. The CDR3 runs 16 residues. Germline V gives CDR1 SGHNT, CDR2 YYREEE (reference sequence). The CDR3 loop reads CASSLAPGQGVVALHF. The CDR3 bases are TGTGCCAGCAGCTTGGCACCGGGACAGGGGGTTGTGGCCCTCCACTTT.

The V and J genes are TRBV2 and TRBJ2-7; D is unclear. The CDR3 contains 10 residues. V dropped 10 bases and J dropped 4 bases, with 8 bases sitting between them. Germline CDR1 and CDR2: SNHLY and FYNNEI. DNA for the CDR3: TGTGCCACCGGTAATTACGAGCAGTACTTC. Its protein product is CATGNYEQYF.

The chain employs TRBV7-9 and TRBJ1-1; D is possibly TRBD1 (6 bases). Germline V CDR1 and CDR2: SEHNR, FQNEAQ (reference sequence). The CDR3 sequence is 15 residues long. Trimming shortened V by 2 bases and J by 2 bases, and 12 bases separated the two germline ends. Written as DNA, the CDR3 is TGTGCCAGCAGCTTAAGGCAGGGGACTAACACTGAAGCTTTCTTT. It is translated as CASSLRQGTNTEAFF.

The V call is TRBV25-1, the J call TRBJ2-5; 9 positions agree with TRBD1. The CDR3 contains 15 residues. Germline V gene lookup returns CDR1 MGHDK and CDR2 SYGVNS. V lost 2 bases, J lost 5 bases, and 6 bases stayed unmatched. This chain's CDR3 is CASSEAGQGFETQYF. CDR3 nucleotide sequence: TGTGCCAGCAGTGAAGCGGGACAGGGTTTTGAGACCCAGTACTTC.

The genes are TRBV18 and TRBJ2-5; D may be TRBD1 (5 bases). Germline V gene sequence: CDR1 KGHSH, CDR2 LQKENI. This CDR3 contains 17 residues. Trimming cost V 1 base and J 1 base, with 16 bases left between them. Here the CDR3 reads CASSPRSSSGAQETQYF. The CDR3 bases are TGTGCCAGCTCACCACGGAGCTCTAGTGGGGCCCAAGAGACCCAGTACTTC.

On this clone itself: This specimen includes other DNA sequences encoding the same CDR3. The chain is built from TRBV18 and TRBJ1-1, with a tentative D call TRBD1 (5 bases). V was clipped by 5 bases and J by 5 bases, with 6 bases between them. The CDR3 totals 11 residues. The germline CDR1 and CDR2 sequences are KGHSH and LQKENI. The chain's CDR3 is CASSGGTEAFF. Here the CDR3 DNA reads TGTGCCAGCTCAGGGGGAACTGAAGCTTTCTTT.

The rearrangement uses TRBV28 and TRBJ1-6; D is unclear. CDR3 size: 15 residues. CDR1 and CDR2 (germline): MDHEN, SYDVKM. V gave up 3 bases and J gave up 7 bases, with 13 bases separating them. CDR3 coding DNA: TGTGCCAGCAGTTTGGAGGACCTGGGGAATTCACCCCTCCACTTT. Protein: CASSLEDLGNSPLHF. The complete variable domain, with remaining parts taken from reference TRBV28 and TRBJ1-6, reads DVKVTQSSRYLVKRTGEKVFLECVQDMDHENMFWYRQDPGLGLRLIYFSYDVKMKEKGDIPEGYSVSREKKERFSLILESASTNQTSMYLCASSLEDLGNSPLHFGNGTRLTVT.

CDR3 nucleotides: TGTGCCAGCAGTTTCGGACCGAATCAGCCCCAGCATTTT. Its protein product is CASSFGPNQPQHF. V and J are TRBV28 and TRBJ1-5; D ambiguous. The V gene lost 3 bases and the J gene lost 4 bases, with 7 bases spanning the gap. Germline V CDR1 and CDR2: MDHEN, SYDVKM. The CDR3 spans 13 residues.

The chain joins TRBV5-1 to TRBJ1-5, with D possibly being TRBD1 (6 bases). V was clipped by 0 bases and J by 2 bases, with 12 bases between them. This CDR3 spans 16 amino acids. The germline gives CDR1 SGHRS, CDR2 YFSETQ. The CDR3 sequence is CASSLDGGTGNQPQHF. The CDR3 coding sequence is TGCGCCAGCAGCTTGGATGGGGGCACGGGCAATCAGCCCCAGCATTTT. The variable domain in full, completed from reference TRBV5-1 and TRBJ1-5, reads KAGVTQTPRYLIKTRGQQVTLSCSPISGHRSVSWYQQTPGQGLQFLFEYFSETQRNKGNFPGRFSGRQFSNSRSEMNVSTLELGDSALYLCASSLDGGTGNQPQHFGDGTRLSIL.

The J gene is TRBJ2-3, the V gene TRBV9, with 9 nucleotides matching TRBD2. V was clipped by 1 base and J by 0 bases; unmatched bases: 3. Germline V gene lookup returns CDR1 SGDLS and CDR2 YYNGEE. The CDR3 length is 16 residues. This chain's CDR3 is CASSVLTSGSTDTQYF. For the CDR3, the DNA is TGTGCCAGCAGCGTATTGACTAGCGGAAGCACAGATACGCAGTATTTT.

CDR3: CASSVGSEGYGYTF. As DNA, the CDR3 is TGTGCCAGCAGCGTAGGTTCCGAGGGCTATGGCTACACCTTC. The V and J genes are TRBV9 and TRBJ1-2; D is unclear. Trimming removed 0 bases at V and 4 bases at J, with 10 bases between. The CDR3 spans 14 residues. From germline, CDR1 is SGDLS and CDR2 YYNGEE.

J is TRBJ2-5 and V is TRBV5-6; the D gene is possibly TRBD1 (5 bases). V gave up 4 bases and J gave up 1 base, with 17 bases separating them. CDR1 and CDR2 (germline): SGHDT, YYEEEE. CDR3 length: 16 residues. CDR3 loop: CASSLGWGQGQETQYF. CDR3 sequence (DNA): TGTGCCAGCAGCCTTGGCTGGGGCCAGGGCCAAGAGACCCAGTACTTC.

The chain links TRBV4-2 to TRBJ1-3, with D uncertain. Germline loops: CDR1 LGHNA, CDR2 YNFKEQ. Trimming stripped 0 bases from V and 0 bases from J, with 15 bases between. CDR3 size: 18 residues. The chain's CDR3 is CASSQDEMAARSGNTIYF. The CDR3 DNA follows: TGTGCCAGCAGCCAAGACGAAATGGCAGCTCGCTCTGGAAACACCATATATTTT.

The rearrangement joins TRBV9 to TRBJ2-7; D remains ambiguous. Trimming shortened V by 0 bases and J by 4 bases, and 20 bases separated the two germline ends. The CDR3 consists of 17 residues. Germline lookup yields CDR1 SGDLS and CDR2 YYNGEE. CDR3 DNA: TGTGCCAGCAGCGTAGCCCCTTCTGGGCTGAAGAGTTACGAGCAGTACTTC. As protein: CASSVAPSGLKSYEQYF.

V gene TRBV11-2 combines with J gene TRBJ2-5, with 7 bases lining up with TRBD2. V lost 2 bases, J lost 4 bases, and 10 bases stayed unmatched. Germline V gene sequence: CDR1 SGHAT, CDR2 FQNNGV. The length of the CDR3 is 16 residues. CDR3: CASSLLGGGGGETQYF. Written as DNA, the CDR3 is TGTGCCAGCAGCTTACTGGGCGGGGGAGGAGGAGAGACCCAGTACTTC.

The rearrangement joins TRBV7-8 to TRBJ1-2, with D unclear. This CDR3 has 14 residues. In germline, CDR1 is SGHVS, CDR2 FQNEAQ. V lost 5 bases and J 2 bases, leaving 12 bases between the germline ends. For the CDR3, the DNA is TGTGCCAGCAGCGCGGCAGCGGGAAACTATGGCTACACCTTC. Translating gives CASSAAAGNYGYTF.

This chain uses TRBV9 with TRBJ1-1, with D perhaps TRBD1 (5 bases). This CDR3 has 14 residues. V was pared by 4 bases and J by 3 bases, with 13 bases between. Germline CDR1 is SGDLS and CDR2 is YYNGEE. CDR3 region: CASSRAGTDTEAFF. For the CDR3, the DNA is TGTGCCAGCAGCCGGGCAGGGACCGACACTGAAGCTTTCTTT.

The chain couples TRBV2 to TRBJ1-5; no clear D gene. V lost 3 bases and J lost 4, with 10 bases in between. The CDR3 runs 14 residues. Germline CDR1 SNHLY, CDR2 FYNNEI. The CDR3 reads CASSEHHSNQPQHF. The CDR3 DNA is TGTGCCAGCAGTGAGCACCACTCTAATCAGCCCCAGCATTTT.

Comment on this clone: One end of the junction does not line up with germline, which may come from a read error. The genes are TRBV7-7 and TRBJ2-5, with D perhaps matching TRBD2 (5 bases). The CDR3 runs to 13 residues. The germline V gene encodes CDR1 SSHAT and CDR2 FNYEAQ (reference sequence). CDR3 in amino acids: CASSLAREQTQYF. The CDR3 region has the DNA TGTGCTAGCAGCTTAGCCCGGGAACAGACCCAGTACTTC. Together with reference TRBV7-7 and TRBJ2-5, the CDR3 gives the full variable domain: GAGVSQSPRYKVTKRGQDVTLRCDPISSHATLYWYQQALGQGPEFLTYFNYEAQPDKSGLPSDRFSAERPEGSISTLTIQRTEQRDSAMYRCASSLAREQTQYFGPGTRLLVL.

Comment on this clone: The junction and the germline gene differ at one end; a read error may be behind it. In DNA form, the CDR3 reads TGTGCCGGCAGTGATACGACTAGCGGGAGAGCTGAGCAGTACTTC. Amino acids: CAGSDTTSGRAEQYF. This chain links TRBV25-1 with TRBJ2-7, with 12 bases matching TRBD2. The CDR3 is 15 amino acids. Germline V gene data show CDR1 as MGHDK and CDR2 as SYGVNS.

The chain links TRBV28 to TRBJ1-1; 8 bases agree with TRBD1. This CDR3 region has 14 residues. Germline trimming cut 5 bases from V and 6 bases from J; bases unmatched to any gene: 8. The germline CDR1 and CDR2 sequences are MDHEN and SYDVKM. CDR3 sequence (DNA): TGTGCCAGCAGTCGCGGACAGGGATTATCTGAAGCTTTCTTT. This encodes CASSRGQGLSEAFF. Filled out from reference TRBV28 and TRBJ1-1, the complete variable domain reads DVKVTQSSRYLVKRTGEKVFLECVQDMDHENMFWYRQDPGLGLRLIYFSYDVKMKEKGDIPEGYSVSREKKERFSLILESASTNQTSMYLCASSRGQGLSEAFFGQGTRLTVV.

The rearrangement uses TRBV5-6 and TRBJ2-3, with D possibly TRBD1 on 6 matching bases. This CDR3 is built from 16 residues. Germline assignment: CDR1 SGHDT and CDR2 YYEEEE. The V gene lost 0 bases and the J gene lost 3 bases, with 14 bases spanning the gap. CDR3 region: CASSLEALTGTDTQYF. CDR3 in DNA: TGTGCCAGCAGCTTGGAGGCCTTGACAGGTACAGATACGCAGTATTTT.

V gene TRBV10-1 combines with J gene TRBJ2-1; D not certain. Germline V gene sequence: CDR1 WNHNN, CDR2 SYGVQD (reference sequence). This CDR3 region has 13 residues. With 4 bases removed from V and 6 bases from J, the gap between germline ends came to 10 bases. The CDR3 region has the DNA TGCGCCAGCAGTGTTTCGACCCTCAATGAGCAGTTCTTC. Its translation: CASSVSTLNEQFF.

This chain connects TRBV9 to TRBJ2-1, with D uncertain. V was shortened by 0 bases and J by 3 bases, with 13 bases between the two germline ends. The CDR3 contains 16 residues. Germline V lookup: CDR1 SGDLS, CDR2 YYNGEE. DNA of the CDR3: TGTGCCAGCAGCGTAGACGGTGGCAGCCGCTACAATGAGCAGTTCTTC. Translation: CASSVDGGSRYNEQFF.